The 29 T cell receptor beta chains listed next were all sequenced from one sample in a study of T cells after yellow fever vaccination. TCRdb passed the 5' RACE reads through MiXCR, listing each CDR3 protein once. The sample holds some 340,000 distinct CDR3 sequences, about 10% seen once. This material consisted of CD4+ T cells sorted from PBMCs, taken 45 days after the yellow fever booster vaccination. All receptors derive from a man aged 18 to 30 who received the YFV17D yellow fever vaccine.

This sequence joins TRBV12-3 or TRBV12-4 and TRBJ1-2; D call uncertain. Trimming left V 3 bases short and J 0 bases short, with 5 bases between. The CDR3 totals 13 residues. DNA for the CDR3: TGTGCCAGCAGTTTGTTAACTAACTATGGCTACACCTTC. Its protein is CASSLLTNYGYTF.

This clonotype came up a few times. In DNA form, the CDR3 reads TGTGCCAGCAGCCGCTTAGCGGGGGGACAATACAATGAGCAGTTCTTC. It encodes CASSRLAGGQYNEQFF. This chain joins TRBV14 and TRBJ2-1, with 10 bases that match TRBD2. Germline CDR1 and CDR2: SGHDN and FVKESK. The CDR3 spans 16 residues. V was clipped by 4 bases and J by 4 bases; unmatched bases: 7.

This clonotype has a handful of counts. This chain joins TRBV7-2 and TRBJ2-1; no definite D call. The germline gives CDR1 SGHTA, CDR2 FQGNSA. The CDR3 spans 15 residues. Trimming shortened V by 1 base and J by 0 bases, and 7 bases separated the two germline ends. Written as DNA, the CDR3 is TGTGCCAGCAGCTTAGTATTGGACTCCTACAATGAGCAGTTCTTC. The encoded protein is CASSLVLDSYNEQFF.

This clonotype was counted many times. This sequence joins TRBV20-1 and TRBJ2-7, with 8 bases matching TRBD1. The CDR3 is 12 residues long. Losses at the gene ends were 4 bases for V and 6 bases for J; bases not matched to a gene: 5. Germline V gives CDR1 DFQATT, CDR2 SNEGSKA (reference sequence). The CDR3 here is CSAIGQGGEQYF. DNA for the CDR3: TGCAGTGCTATAGGACAGGGAGGCGAGCAGTACTTC.

This clonotype was detected many times. The chain joins TRBV12-3 or TRBV12-4 to TRBJ2-3, with D possibly matching TRBD1 (5 bases). Trimming stripped 6 bases from V and 5 bases from J, with 18 bases between. The CDR3 contains 15 residues. The CDR3 here is CASSFQGEVVDTQYF. The CDR3 DNA reads TGTGCCAGCAGCTTCCAGGGTGAGGTCGTAGATACGCAGTATTTT.

In its sample, this clonotype was seen a few times. The chain combines TRBV25-1 with TRBJ2-5; 7 bases are a match to TRBD1. Germline V gene lookup returns CDR1 MGHDK and CDR2 SYGVNS. J was trimmed by 5 bases and V by 4 bases; bases with no gene match: 7. The CDR3 loop spans 14 amino acids. The CDR3 region is CASSASTGTETQYF. CDR3 bases: TGTGCCAGCAGTGCCTCGACAGGGACGGAGACCCAGTACTTC. Looking up the rest from reference TRBV25-1 and TRBJ2-5 gives the full variable domain: EADIYQTPRYLVIGTGKKITLECSQTMGHDKMYWYQQDPGMELHLIHYSYGVNSTEKGDLSSESTVSRIRTEHFPLTLESARPSHTSQYLCASSASTGTETQYFGPGTRLLVL.

The chain links TRBV27 to TRBJ1-3; D unclear. This CDR3 comprises 19 residues. CDR1 is MNHEY, CDR2 SMNVEV, per germline (reference sequence). Trimming shortened V by 5 bases and J by 5 bases, and 28 bases separated the two germline ends. CDR3 in amino acids: CASSHKYYPLDARRNTIYF. For the CDR3, the DNA is TGTGCCAGCAGTCACAAATACTACCCTCTGGACGCAAGAAGAAACACCATATATTTT.

This clonotype was recorded a few times. This chain connects TRBV9 to TRBJ1-3; D is possibly TRBD1 (5 bases). The V end lost 4 bases, the J end lost 2 bases, and 16 bases lay between the germline ends. The CDR3 runs 16 residues. Germline V gene data show CDR1 as SGDLS and CDR2 as YYNGEE. The CDR3 protein is CASSSRGDFPGNTIYF. The DNA of the CDR3 is TGTGCCAGCAGCTCCCGCGGGGACTTTCCTGGAAACACCATATATTTT.

This chain links TRBV20-1 with TRBJ2-7; 9 nucleotides line up with TRBD1. The germline CDR1 and CDR2 sequences are DFQATT and SNEGSKA (reference sequence). This CDR3 is built from 12 residues. V lost 6 bases to trimming and J lost 7 bases; unmatched junction nucleotides: 7. CDR3 amino acids: CSAGTGFGEQYV. CDR3 sequence (DNA): TGCAGTGCAGGGACAGGGTTTGGGGAGCAGTACGTC.

This clonotype has just a few counts. The V call is TRBV3-1, the J call TRBJ2-3; a weak D match, TRBD2 (5 bases). The V gene's germline CDR1 is LGHDT and CDR2 YNNKEL (reference sequence). The CDR3 is made up of 14 amino acids. V dropped 1 base and J dropped 7 bases, with 12 bases sitting between them. The CDR3 nucleotides are TGTGCCAGCAGCCAAGGCGCCCCGGGAAATACGCAGTATTTT. The encoded protein is CASSQGAPGNTQYF.

This chain uses TRBV6-2 or TRBV6-3 with TRBJ2-6, with D uncertain. In germline, CDR1 is MNHEY, CDR2 SVGEGT. The CDR3 has 18 residues. V dropped 2 bases and J dropped 2 bases, with 16 bases sitting between them. CDR3 sequence: CASSYPAPGGPGANVLTF. The CDR3, as DNA: TGTGCCAGCAGTTACCCCGCCCCGGGCGGTCCTGGGGCCAACGTCCTGACTTTC.

This clonotype has only a few counts. V and J are TRBV4-3 and TRBJ2-1; perhaps TRBD2 as D (5 bases). Germline CDR1 reads LGHNA; CDR2 reads YSLEER. Trimming took 0 bases from V and 6 from J, leaving 12 bases between them. The CDR3 spans 15 residues. The CDR3 region is CASSQETGLTNEQFF. The DNA of the CDR3 is TGCGCCAGCAGCCAAGAAACCGGACTCACCAATGAGCAGTTCTTC.

In this sample, this clonotype turned up once. V usage is TRBV3-1 and J usage is TRBJ1-4, with TRBD1 matching 8 bases. Trimming cost V 7 bases and J 8 bases; bases outside gene matches: 12. The CDR3 loop spans 15 amino acids. In germline, CDR1 is LGHDT, CDR2 YNNKEL (reference sequence). This CDR3 is CASTRGGRGHEKLFF. The CDR3 DNA is TGTGCCAGCACCCGAGGGGGCAGGGGGCACGAAAAACTGTTTTTT.

Regarding this clonotype: Compared with germline, one end of the junction differs, possibly owing to a read error. This chain links TRBV19 with TRBJ1-2, with a tentative D call TRBD1 (6 bases). The CDR3 consists of 14 residues. Per the germline V gene, CDR1 is LNHDA and CDR2 is SQIVND (reference sequence). This chain's CDR3 is CASSIDANGTPYTF. DNA for the CDR3: TGTGCCAGTAGCATAGACGCGAATGGGACACCTTACACCTTC.

This clonotype has ten or more counts. The rearrangement uses TRBV29-1 and TRBJ2-7; a weak D match, TRBD1 (6 bases). The CDR3 length is 13 residues. Trimming cost V 4 bases and J 2 bases, with 12 bases left between them. Germline assignment: CDR1 SQVTM and CDR2 ANQGSEA. This CDR3 reads CSVATGIAYEQYF. The CDR3 nucleotides are TGCAGCGTTGCAACAGGGATCGCCTACGAGCAGTACTTC.

The chain uses TRBV12-3 or TRBV12-4 and TRBJ1-4; D is unresolved. Trimming left V 3 bases short and J 8 bases short, with 10 bases between. The CDR3 runs to 13 residues. As DNA, the CDR3 is TGTGCCAGCAGTTTTTACCAGGTGGAAAAACTGTTTTTT. Its translation: CASSFYQVEKLFF.

This clonotype has more than one count but fewer than ten. V and J are TRBV7-2 and TRBJ2-5, with 8 bases identical to TRBD2. V dropped 3 bases and J dropped 2; count of bases not matched to a gene: 5. The CDR3 runs to 15 residues. CDR1 and CDR2 from the germline V gene are SGHTA and FQGNSA. Here the CDR3 reads CASSLDSGAQETQYF. CDR3 DNA sequence: TGTGCCAGCAGCTTGGATAGCGGGGCTCAAGAGACCCAGTACTTC.

The CDR3 loop is CASSSYRGTEAFF. The CDR3 DNA sequence: TGTGCCAGCAGCTCCTACAGGGGCACTGAAGCTTTCTTT. This chain connects TRBV7-9 to TRBJ1-1; 7 bases line up with TRBD1. Losses at the gene ends were 4 bases for V and 4 bases for J; bases not matched to a gene: 3. Looked up from germline, CDR1 is SEHNR and CDR2 is FQNEAQ (reference sequence). The CDR3 is 13 residues long.

This clonotype was seen only a few times. V is TRBV4-3 and J is TRBJ2-5; maybe TRBD2 (6 bases). Germline V gene lookup returns CDR1 LGHNA and CDR2 YSLEER. The CDR3 extends over 14 amino acids. V gave up 5 bases and J gave up 5 bases, with 15 bases separating them. CDR3 protein: CASSSRGGMETQYF. The CDR3 nucleotides read TGCGCCAGCAGCTCCCGAGGAGGGATGGAGACCCAGTACTTC.

Only a few counts were recorded for this clonotype. This chain uses TRBV4-3 with TRBJ2-7; TRBD2 agrees at 7 bases. CDR3 length equals 15 residues. With 1 base clipped from V and 4 bases from J, the junction kept 7 bases outside the gene matches. Germline V gives CDR1 LGHNA, CDR2 YSLEER. Here the CDR3 DNA reads TGCGCCAGCAGCCAAGTATGGGGGGGGGTTTACGAGCAGTACTTC. Translating it yields CASSQVWGGVYEQYF.

A few counts support this clonotype. The chain employs TRBV7-9 and TRBJ2-5, with 12 nucleotides matching TRBD2. Unmatched junction bases numbered 8, after V lost 6 bases and J lost 6 bases. Germline CDR1 reads SEHNR; CDR2 reads FQNEAQ (reference sequence). The CDR3 has 15 amino acids. CDR3 residues: CASRQTSGGQQTQYF. Here the CDR3 DNA reads TGTGCCAGCAGACAAACTAGCGGGGGGCAACAGACCCAGTACTTC.

The chain employs TRBV5-1 and TRBJ2-7; tentatively, D is TRBD1 or TRBD2 (5 bases each). Trimming removed 4 bases from V and 3 bases from J, with 14 bases in between. Germline CDR1 is SGHRS and CDR2 is YFSETQ. This CDR3 has 14 residues. DNA for the CDR3: TGCGCCAGCAGCCCGCGAGGGGCGGGCTACGAGCAGTACTTC. Its protein is CASSPRGAGYEQYF.

This clonotype showed up just a few times. J is TRBJ2-3 and V is TRBV12-3 or TRBV12-4, with D maybe TRBD2 (5 bases). This CDR3 is built from 13 residues. V lost 5 bases, J lost 5 bases, and 11 bases lay in between. The CDR3 bases are TGTGCCAGCAGTCGAAACGGGGAAGATACGCAGTATTTT. Amino acid sequence: CASSRNGEDTQYF.

This clonotype appeared a few times. The chain recombines TRBV10-3 with TRBJ1-4; D is perhaps TRBD1 (5 bases). The germline V and J ends were trimmed by 3 bases and 7 bases, with 18 bases remaining between them. CDR3 size: 16 residues. Germline V gene data show CDR1 as ENHRY and CDR2 as SYGVKD. CDR3 sequence reads: CAISEPVMGRSEKLFF. Here the CDR3 DNA reads TGTGCCATCAGTGAACCTGTAATGGGACGTTCTGAAAAACTGTTTTTT.

This clonotype appeared many times. The chain has TRBV4-3 and TRBJ2-4; maybe TRBD1 (5 bases). The CDR3 totals 14 residues. Germline V gene sequence: CDR1 LGHNA, CDR2 YSLEER. V dropped 0 bases and J dropped 3 bases, with 6 bases sitting between them. In DNA form, the CDR3 reads TGCGCCAGCAGCCAAGAGCAGGGCAAAAACATTCAGTACTTC. Its translation is CASSQEQGKNIQYF.

This chain uses TRBV25-1 with TRBJ1-3, with unresolved D. The CDR3 loop spans 14 amino acids. Trimming stripped 1 base from V and 0 bases from J, with 4 bases between. Per the germline V gene, CDR1 is MGHDK and CDR2 is SYGVNS. Written as DNA, the CDR3 is TGTGCCAGCAGTGAATGGAACTCTGGAAACACCATATATTTT. Translated: CASSEWNSGNTIYF.

The CDR3 protein is CASSLLPWGATNEKLFF. DNA of the CDR3: TGTGCCAGCAGTTTACTCCCTTGGGGCGCAACTAATGAAAAACTGTTTTTT. This chain connects TRBV27 to TRBJ1-4; D might be TRBD1 (5 bases). Trimming shortened V by 2 bases and J by 0 bases, and 13 bases separated the two germline ends. This CDR3 region has 17 residues. Germline-derived CDR1 and CDR2 are MNHEY and SMNVEV (reference sequence).

This clonotype has a handful of counts. In DNA form, the CDR3 reads TGTGCCAGCAGTTACTCGTCACTCCTGAACACTGAAGCTTTCTTT. Translated, it gives CASSYSSLLNTEAFF. The chain joins TRBV6-5 to TRBJ1-1; D unclear. V was cut by 0 bases and J by 0 bases, with 8 bases left in between. Germline assignment: CDR1 MNHEY and CDR2 SVGAGI. The CDR3 length is 15 residues.

This sequence joins TRBV28 and TRBJ2-4, with TRBD1 matching over 8 bases. The CDR3 is made up of 14 amino acids. V shed 5 bases and J 6 bases; nucleotides not matched to a gene: 6. Germline V gene sequence: CDR1 MDHEN, CDR2 SYDVKM. CDR3 DNA: TGTGCCAGCAGTACTGGGACAGGCGGAAACATTCAGTACTTC. Encoded protein: CASSTGTGGNIQYF.